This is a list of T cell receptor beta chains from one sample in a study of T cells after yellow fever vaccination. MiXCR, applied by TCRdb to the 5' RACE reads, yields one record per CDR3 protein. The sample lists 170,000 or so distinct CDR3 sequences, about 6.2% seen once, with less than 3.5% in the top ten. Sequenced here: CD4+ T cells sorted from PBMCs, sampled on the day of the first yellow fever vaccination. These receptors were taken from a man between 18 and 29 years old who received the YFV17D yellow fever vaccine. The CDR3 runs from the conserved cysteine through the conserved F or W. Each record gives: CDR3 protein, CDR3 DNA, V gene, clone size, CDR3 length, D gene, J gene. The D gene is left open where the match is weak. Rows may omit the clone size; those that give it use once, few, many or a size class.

CASSQDVLASDTQYF | TGCGCCAGCAGCCAAGATGTTTTAGCCTCAGATACGCAGTATTTT | TRBV4-3 | many | 15 | NA | TRBJ2-3
CASSLNQGARSGYTF | TGTGCCAGCAGCTTAAATCAGGGGGCGCGAAGCGGCTACACCTTC | TRBV11-2 | few | 15 | TRBD1 | TRBJ1-2
CASSRPTEPKNIQYF | TGCGCCAGCAGCCGACCGACTGAGCCCAAAAACATTCAGTACTTC | TRBV4-1 | NA | 15 | NA | TRBJ2-4
CASSEHTGGGTDTQYF | TGTGCCAGCAGTGAGCACACAGGGGGGGGCACAGATACGCAGTATTTT | TRBV25-1 | few | 16 | NA | TRBJ2-3
CASTLGQGASTQYF | TGTGCCAGCACCCTGGGGCAGGGGGCTAGTACGCAGTATTTT | TRBV12-3/TRBV12-4 | many | 14 | TRBD1 | TRBJ2-3
CASSLTRGLADEQFF | TGTGCCAGCAGCTTAACGAGGGGACTAGCGGATGAGCAGTTCTTC | TRBV7-3 | few | 15 | TRBD2 | TRBJ2-1
CASSLLGGPYNEQFF | TGTGCCAGCAGCTTACTGGGGGGGCCCTACAATGAGCAGTTCTTC | TRBV7-3 | many | 15 | NA | TRBJ2-1
CASSYSRWGDDNQPQHF | TGTGCCAGCAGTTACTCGAGATGGGGGGACGACAATCAGCCCCAGCATTTT | TRBV6-2/TRBV6-3 | few | 17 | NA | TRBJ1-5
CASSLDSNDEKLFF | TGTGCCAGCAGCCTCGACAGCAACGATGAAAAACTGTTTTTT | TRBV5-4 | few | 14 | NA | TRBJ1-4
CASSLDVMNTEAFF | TGTGCCAGCAGCTTGGATGTGATGAACACTGAAGCTTTCTTT | TRBV5-4 | NA | 14 | NA | TRBJ1-1
CASSGQIELFF | TGTGCCAGCAGCGGACAGATCGAACTGTTTTTT | TRBV12-3/TRBV12-4 | many | 11 | NA | TRBJ1-4
CASSRGASDEQFF | TGTGCCAGCAGCCGGGGGGCTTCGGATGAGCAGTTCTTC | TRBV3-1 | many | 13 | NA | TRBJ2-1
CASSPGQLSTDTQYF | TGCGCCAGCAGCCCGGGACAGCTAAGCACAGATACGCAGTATTTT | TRBV18 | many | 15 | TRBD1 | TRBJ2-3
CATSDFPTGLANTGELFF | TGTGCCACCAGTGATTTCCCGACAGGGCTAGCGAACACCGGGGAGCTGTTTTTT | TRBV24-1 | few | 18 | TRBD1 | TRBJ2-2
CSVVTSGGTGELFF | TGCAGCGTTGTCACTAGCGGGGGCACCGGGGAGCTGTTTTTT | TRBV29-1 | many | 14 | TRBD2 | TRBJ2-2